Each of the 17 T cell receptor beta chains below was sequenced from the same sample in a study of blood T cell repertoires in COVID-19. Generated by immunoSEQ multiplex PCR, the TCRdb table keeps only in-frame clones and is missing some. The sample includes 95,000 to 150,000 clones, around 81% of them seen just once. Sequencing was done on a sample of peripheral blood. The receptors originated from a woman in her forties or fifties with acute or convalescent COVID-19.

CDR3 sequence (DNA): TGCGCCAGCAGCTCTCGACCCGGGACAGGGGGCTCCGAGCAGTACTTC. As protein: CASSSRPGTGGSEQYF. The chain carries TRBV5-1 and TRBJ2-7, with 12 bases identical to TRBD1. In germline, CDR1 is SGHRS, CDR2 YFSETQ. Losses at the gene ends were 3 bases for V and 6 bases for J; bases not matched to a gene: 10. The CDR3 spans 16 residues.

J is TRBJ2-5 and V is TRBV7-9, with D unresolved. Between the trimmed V and J ends, which lost 3 bases and 1 base, there was a span of 6 bases. Germline CDR1 reads SEHNR; CDR2 reads FQNEAQ (reference sequence). This CDR3 region has 13 residues. CDR3 bases: TGTGCCAGCAGCTTGGGCTCCCAAGAGACCCAGTACTTC. Protein product: CASSLGSQETQYF.

There are a few counts of this clone. As DNA, the CDR3 is TGTGCCAGCAGTGTCGGGACAGGGCCTGGAAACACCATATATTTT. This gives the protein CASSVGTGPGNTIYF. V usage is TRBV2 and J usage is TRBJ1-3; TRBD1 aligns across 9 bases. The V and J ends lost 4 bases and 2 bases, in that order; junction bases with no gene match: 3. Germline-derived CDR1 and CDR2 are SNHLY and FYNNEI. This CDR3 comprises 15 residues.

The chain employs TRBV19 and TRBJ2-7; 11 bases agree with TRBD2. CDR1 and CDR2 from the germline V gene are LNHDA and SQIVND (reference sequence). The CDR3 runs to 16 residues. The ends lost 3 bases at V and 2 bases at J; junction bases unmatched: 6. This chain's CDR3 is CASSIHIAGGTYEQYF. CDR3 coding DNA: TGTGCCAGTAGTATCCATATAGCGGGAGGGACCTACGAGCAGTACTTC.

The chain has TRBV28 and TRBJ2-1, with TRBD1 as a possible D gene (6 bases). CDR3 length: 14 residues. Deletions cut 2 bases from V and 4 bases from J, with 9 bases between. The germline gives CDR1 MDHEN, CDR2 SYDVKM. CDR3 amino acids: CASSLGGWYNEQFF. CDR3 coding DNA: TGTGCCAGCAGTTTAGGGGGCTGGTACAATGAGCAGTTCTTC.

This clone was seen more than once but under ten times. The chain is built from TRBV18 and TRBJ2-3; 11 nucleotides agree with TRBD1. This CDR3 contains 14 residues. CDR1 KGHSH and CDR2 LQKENI come from the germline V gene. V dropped 8 bases and J dropped 4; count of bases not matched to a gene: 5. DNA for the CDR3: TGTGCCAGCGGAGGACAGGGGGCGGCAGATACGCAGTATTTT. Its protein product is CASGGQGAADTQYF.

The table lists this clone with a count of one. The chain has TRBV12-3 or TRBV12-4 and TRBJ1-6; D not resolved. Trimming pared 5 bases from V and 10 bases from J, leaving 12 bases between. The CDR3 has 13 residues. CDR3 sequence: CASSQLLGSPLHF. The CDR3 nucleotides are TGTGCCAGCAGTCAACTCTTGGGCTCACCCCTCCACTTT.

The V call is TRBV9, the J call TRBJ2-2; TRBD1 is a possible D gene (6 bases). This CDR3 spans 15 amino acids. V shed 1 base and J shed 3 bases, with 10 bases lying between them. Germline lookup yields CDR1 SGDLS and CDR2 YYNGEE. CDR3 coding DNA: TGTGCCAGCAGCGTACAGGGGTCTTACACCGGGGAGCTGTTTTTT. Translated: CASSVQGSYTGELFF.

This clone was seen a handful of times. This chain links TRBV4-1 with TRBJ1-4; D call uncertain. V lost 1 base and J 8 bases, leaving 11 bases between the germline ends. CDR1 is MGHRA, CDR2 YSYEKL, per germline. The CDR3 loop spans 14 amino acids. The CDR3 sequence: CASSQAQREEKLFF. The CDR3, as DNA: TGCGCCAGCAGCCAAGCGCAACGGGAAGAAAAACTGTTTTTT.

CDR3 DNA: TGTGCCAGCAGCCACTTTTCCGGGAAGAACAATGAGCAGTTCTTC. This sequence encodes CASSHFSGKNNEQFF. This chain joins TRBV11-2 and TRBJ2-1; weak D call: TRBD2 (5 bases). The V end was cut by 5 bases, the J end by 5 bases, with 16 bases between. Germline V gene data show CDR1 as SGHAT and CDR2 as FQNNGV. The CDR3 length is 15 residues.

The CDR3 DNA reads TGTGCCAGTACTAAGACAGGGGATGATTACACTGAAGCTTTCTTT. This encodes CASTKTGDDYTEAFF. The chain joins TRBV9 to TRBJ1-1, with 8 bases fitting TRBD1. The J segment lost 3 bases and the V segment lost 8 bases, leaving 12 bases of the junction unmatched. This CDR3 is 15 amino acids long. Germline loops: CDR1 SGDLS, CDR2 YYNGEE.

This chain uses TRBV2 with TRBJ2-1; TRBD2 matches 11 bases. The CDR3 has 16 residues. The germline gives CDR1 SNHLY, CDR2 FYNNEI. V dropped 0 bases and J dropped 6; count of bases not matched to a gene: 4. CDR3 sequence reads: CASSEARLAGGNEQFF. CDR3 sequence (DNA): TGTGCCAGCAGTGAAGCGCGGCTAGCGGGGGGCAATGAGCAGTTCTTC.

The chain links TRBV5-1 to TRBJ2-3, with D possibly matching TRBD1 (5 bases). CDR1 is SGHRS, CDR2 YFSETQ, per germline. This CDR3 is built from 16 residues. Deletions cut 0 bases from V and 6 bases from J, with 17 bases between. The CDR3 here is CASSLAGPQQGDTQYF. CDR3 nucleotide sequence: TGCGCCAGCAGCTTGGCCGGGCCACAGCAGGGTGATACGCAGTATTTT.

The genes are TRBV5-4 and TRBJ2-7; 14 bases agree with TRBD2. V lost 4 bases and J lost 3; bases outside the gene matches: 12. Germline loops: CDR1 SGHNT, CDR2 YYREEE (reference sequence). The CDR3 contains 18 residues. The CDR3: CASSGRGGLAGGGYEQYF. The CDR3 DNA reads as TGTGCCAGCAGCGGGCGGGGCGGACTAGCGGGAGGTGGCTACGAGCAGTACTTC.

This chain uses TRBV5-1 with TRBJ2-6, with 9 bases fitting TRBD1. The CDR3 runs 19 residues. CDR1 SGHRS and CDR2 YFSETQ come from the germline V gene. J gave up 0 bases and V 3 bases, and 10 bases lay outside the gene matches. CDR3 in DNA: TGCGCCAGCAGCTGGGGGACAGGGAAGGGAAGCTCTGGGGCCAACGTCCTGACTTTC. It codes for CASSWGTGKGSSGANVLTF. The full variable domain, in which reference TRBV5-1 and TRBJ2-6 provide the parts outside the CDR3, is KAGVTQTPRYLIKTRGQQVTLSCSPISGHRSVSWYQQTPGQGLQFLFEYFSETQRNKGNFPGRFSGRQFSNSRSEMNVSTLELGDSALYLCASSWGTGKGSSGANVLTFGAGSRLTVL.

This chain links TRBV19 with TRBJ1-5; TRBD1 aligns across 11 bases. CDR3 length: 16 amino acids. Trimming removed 6 bases from V and 4 bases from J; junction bases left unmatched: 8. The germline CDR1 and CDR2 sequences are LNHDA and SQIVND (reference sequence). The CDR3 reads CASRGKGQGENQPQHF. The CDR3 DNA follows: TGTGCCAGTAGAGGTAAGGGACAGGGGGAAAATCAGCCCCAGCATTTT.

This clone was recorded once. The J gene is TRBJ1-5, the V gene TRBV27; 7 nucleotides line up with TRBD1. The ends lost 5 bases at V and 9 bases at J; junction bases unmatched: 10. This CDR3 contains 14 residues. Germline CDR1 MNHEY, CDR2 SMNVEV (reference sequence). The CDR3 region is CASSRDSESRPQHF. The CDR3 bases are TGTGCCAGCAGTAGGGACAGTGAATCCCGGCCCCAGCATTTT.